The clone carrying this T cell receptor (beta chain) was counted between two and nine times. What it recognizes is unknown. Unique molecular identifiers tagged the TCR beta cDNA libraries. TCRdb reprocessed the PCR reads with MiXCR, giving one entry per CDR3 protein. Altogether hundreds of thousands of distinct CDR3 sequences are present, 39% being singletons, with the ten largest covering 6.5% to 8%. This record belongs to a study of post-analysis software for immune sequencing data. Whole-study results and caveats: Several TRBV segments (TRBV5-6, TRBV5-1 and TRBV20-1 among them) occurred more frequently in patients than in controls.

Germline CDR1 is MNHEY and CDR2 is SMNVEV (reference sequence). V was cut by 6 bases and J by 2 bases, with 10 bases left in between. The CDR3 loop spans 13 amino acids. This sequence was found in a girl aged 2 to 9 with multiple sclerosis. The chain couples TRBV27 to TRBJ2-5; D not resolved. The sequenced material came from blood. CDR3 region: CASRPGIQETQYF. CDR3 nucleotides: TGTGCCAGCAGGCCAGGCATTCAAGAGACCCAGTACTTC.